One and the same sample provided the 4 T cell receptor beta chains below, sequenced in a study of control samples from healthy donors and cancer patients. The table came from immunoSEQ multiplex PCR; TCRdb's copy has only in-frame clones and leaves some out. Of about 130,000 clones listed, approximately 92% were seen once; the top ten hold 2.5%. Source material: blood. The source of these receptors is a man between 40 and 49 years old in good health.

The chain is built from TRBV29-1 and TRBJ1-2; tentative D call: TRBD1 (5 bases). This CDR3 contains 17 residues. V dropped 3 bases and J dropped 6 bases, with 26 bases sitting between them. Germline V gene lookup returns CDR1 SQVTM and CDR2 ANQGSEA. Here the CDR3 reads CSVDEGHIDSSGNGYTF. In DNA, the CDR3 is TGCAGCGTTGATGAGGGGCACATTGACAGTTCCGGGAATGGCTACACCTTC.

V is TRBV2 and J is TRBJ1-2; no reliable D call. Germline V gives CDR1 SNHLY, CDR2 FYNNEI. The V end was cut by 2 bases, the J end by 9 bases, with 10 bases between. The length of the CDR3 is 12 residues. CDR3 amino acids: CASSESSSRYTF. DNA for the CDR3: TGTGCCAGCAGTGAATCTAGCTCCCGCTACACCTTC.

V gene TRBV18 combines with J gene TRBJ1-1; D gene uncertain. The CDR3 has 16 amino acids. Per the germline V gene, CDR1 is KGHSH and CDR2 is LQKENI. V lost 3 bases, J lost 3 bases, and 17 bases lay in between. The CDR3 here is CASSPVQAGMDTEAFF. In nucleotides, the CDR3 is TGTGCCAGCTCACCCGTCCAAGCGGGGATGGACACTGAAGCTTTCTTT.

The sample holds one count of this clone. The chain employs TRBV10-1 and TRBJ1-1; weak D call: TRBD1 (5 bases). Germline values: CDR1 WNHNN, CDR2 SYGVQD (reference sequence). V lost 8 bases and J lost 1, with 8 bases in between. The CDR3 length is 12 residues. The CDR3 region is CASRGGNTEAFF. The CDR3 DNA follows: TGCGCCAGCCGGGGCGGGAACACTGAAGCTTTCTTT.